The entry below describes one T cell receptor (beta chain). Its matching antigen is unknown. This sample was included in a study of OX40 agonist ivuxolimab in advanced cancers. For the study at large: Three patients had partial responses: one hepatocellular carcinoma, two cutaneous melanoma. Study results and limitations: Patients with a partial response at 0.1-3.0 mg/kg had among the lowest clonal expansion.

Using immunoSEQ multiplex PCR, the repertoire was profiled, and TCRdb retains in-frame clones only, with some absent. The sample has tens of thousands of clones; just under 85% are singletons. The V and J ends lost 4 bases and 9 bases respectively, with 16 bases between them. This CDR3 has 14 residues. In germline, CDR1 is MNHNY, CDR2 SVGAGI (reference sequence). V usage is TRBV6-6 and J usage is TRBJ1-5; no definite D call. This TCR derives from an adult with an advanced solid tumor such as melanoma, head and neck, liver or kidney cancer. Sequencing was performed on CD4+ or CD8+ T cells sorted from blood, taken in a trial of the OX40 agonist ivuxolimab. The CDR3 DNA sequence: TGTGCCAGCAGTTTAAGCGGGTCCTCCGCGCCCCAGCATTTT. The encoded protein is CASSLSGSSAPQHF.